This T cell receptor beta chain was sequenced during a study of PD-1 blockade in classical Hodgkin lymphoma. Here immunoSEQ multiplex PCR was the method, and the copy in TCRdb shows in-frame clones only, minus some. The sample holds 90,000 or so clones; about three quarters are singletons and the top ten take 8% to 9.5%. Time point given: cycle 4 day 1 (C4D1), after 6 weeks of nivolumab. Every single patient, without exception, relapsed after autologous stem cell transplantation, and brentuximab vedotin exposure varied. The specimen was peripheral blood mononuclear cells (PBMCs), collected before the fourth cycle of nivolumab. The receptor was isolated from a human donor with classical Hodgkin lymphoma.

The CDR3 region is CASRPMGTGYYEQYF. The CDR3 DNA reads TGCGCCAGCAGACCTATGGGGACAGGGTACTACGAGCAGTACTTC. The chain combines TRBV10-1 with TRBJ2-7; 9 positions match TRBD1. Germline loops: CDR1 WNHNN, CDR2 SYGVQD (reference sequence). With 6 bases clipped from V and 3 bases from J, the junction kept 9 bases outside the gene matches. The CDR3 loop spans 15 amino acids.